A selection of T cell receptor beta chains follows, all from one sample in a study of blood T cell repertoires in COVID-19. TCRdb's table, derived via immunoSEQ multiplex PCR, lists solely in-frame clones and lacks some. The sample shows around 100,000 clones, 80% to 90% of them seen only once. The sample was peripheral blood. The receptor source for this set is an elderly man with acute or convalescent COVID-19. Both conserved end residues are part of each CDR3.

v_gene,CDR3aa
TRBV10-3,CATAGGANGYTF
TRBV27,CASSLNLAGPTDTQYF
TRBV24-1,CATSDNRDGYGYTF
TRBV4-1,CASSQEGGQGVTGYTF
TRBV25-1,CASSESGGTSNEQFF
TRBV12-3/TRBV12-4,CASSLSGVYGYTF
TRBV18,CASSPPGGFNQPQHF
TRBV21-1,CASKTGTPNTEAFF
TRBV5-1,CASSLGQGFSYEQYF
TRBV2,CASSGTGFREQFF
TRBV18,CASSQTSGTSYEQYF
TRBV5-4,CASSFSRGSTNYGYTF
TRBV5-6,CASSLGQKYGYTF
TRBV29-1,CSVETGVTYGYTF
TRBV7-2,CASSPRQTGNTEAFF
TRBV28,CASSLLSGTPQETQYF
TRBV10-3,CAISERAGSTDTQYF
TRBV5-6,CASSRRTGSPDYSNQPQHF
TRBV10-3,CAISGGQTNEKLFF